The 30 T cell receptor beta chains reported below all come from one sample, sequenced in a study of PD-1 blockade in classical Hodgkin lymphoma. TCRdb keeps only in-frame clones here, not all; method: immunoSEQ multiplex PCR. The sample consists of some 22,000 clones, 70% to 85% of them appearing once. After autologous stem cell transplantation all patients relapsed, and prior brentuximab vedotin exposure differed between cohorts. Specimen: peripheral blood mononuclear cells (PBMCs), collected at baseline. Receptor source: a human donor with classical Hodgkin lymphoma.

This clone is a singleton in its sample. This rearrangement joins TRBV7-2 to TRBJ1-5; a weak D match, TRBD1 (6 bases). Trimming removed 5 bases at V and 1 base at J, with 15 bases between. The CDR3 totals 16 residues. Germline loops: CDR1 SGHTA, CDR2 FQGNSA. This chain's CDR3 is CASSTHRAYSNQPQHF. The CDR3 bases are TGTGCCAGCAGCACGCACAGGGCCTACAGCAATCAGCCCCAGCATTTT.

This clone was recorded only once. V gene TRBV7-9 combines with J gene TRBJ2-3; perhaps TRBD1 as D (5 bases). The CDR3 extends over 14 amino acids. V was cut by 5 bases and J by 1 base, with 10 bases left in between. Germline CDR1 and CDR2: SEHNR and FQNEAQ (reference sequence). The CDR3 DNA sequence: TGTGCCAGCAGCCCTTTGACAGGCACAGATACGCAGTATTTT. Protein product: CASSPLTGTDTQYF.

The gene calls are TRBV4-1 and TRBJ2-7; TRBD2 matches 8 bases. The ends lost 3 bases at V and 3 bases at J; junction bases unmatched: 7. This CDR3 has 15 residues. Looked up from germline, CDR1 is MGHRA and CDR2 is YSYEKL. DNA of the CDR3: TGCGCCAGCAGCCACCGAGCGGGAGCAAACTACGAGCAGTACTTC. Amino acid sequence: CASSHRAGANYEQYF.

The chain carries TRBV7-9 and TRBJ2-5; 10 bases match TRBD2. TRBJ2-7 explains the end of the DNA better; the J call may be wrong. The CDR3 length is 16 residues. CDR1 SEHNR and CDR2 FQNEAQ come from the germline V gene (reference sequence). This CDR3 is CASSLETAGGLYEQYF. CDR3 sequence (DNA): TGTGCCAGCAGCTTAGAGACAGCGGGGGGGCTCTACGAGCAGTACTTC.

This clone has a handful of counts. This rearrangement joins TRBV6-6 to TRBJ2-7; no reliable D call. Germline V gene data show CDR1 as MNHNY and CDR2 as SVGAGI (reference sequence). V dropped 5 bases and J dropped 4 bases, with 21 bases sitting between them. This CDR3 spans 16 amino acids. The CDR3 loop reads CASSQRPGYVVYEQYF. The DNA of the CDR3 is TGTGCCAGCAGTCAGCGTCCGGGCTACGTCGTGTACGAGCAGTACTTC.

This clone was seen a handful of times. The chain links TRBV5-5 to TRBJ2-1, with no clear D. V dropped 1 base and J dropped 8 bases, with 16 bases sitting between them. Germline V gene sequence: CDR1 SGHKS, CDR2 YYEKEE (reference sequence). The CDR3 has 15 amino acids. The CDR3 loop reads CASSLIASRIDEQFF. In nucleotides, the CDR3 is TGTGCCAGCAGCTTGATAGCCTCCCGTATCGATGAGCAGTTCTTC.

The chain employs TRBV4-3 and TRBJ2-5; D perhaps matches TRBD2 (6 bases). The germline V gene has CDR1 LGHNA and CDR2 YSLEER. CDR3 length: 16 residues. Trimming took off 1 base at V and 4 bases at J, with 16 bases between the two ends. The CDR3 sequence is CASSQGPGSDGETQYF. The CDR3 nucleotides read TGCGCCAGCAGCCAAGGGCCCGGGAGCGATGGAGAGACCCAGTACTTC.

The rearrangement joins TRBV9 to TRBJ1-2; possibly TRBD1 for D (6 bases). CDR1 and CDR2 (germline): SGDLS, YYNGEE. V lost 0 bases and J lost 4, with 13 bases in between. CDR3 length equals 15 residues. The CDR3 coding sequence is TGTGCCAGCAGCGTAGCTACGGGGGCGAGCTATGGCTACACCTTC. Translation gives CASSVATGASYGYTF.

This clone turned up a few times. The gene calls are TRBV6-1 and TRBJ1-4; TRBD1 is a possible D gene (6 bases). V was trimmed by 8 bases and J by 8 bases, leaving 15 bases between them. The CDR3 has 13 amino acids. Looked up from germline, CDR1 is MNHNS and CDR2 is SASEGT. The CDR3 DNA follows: TGTGCCAGCTATACGACAGGTCGAGAAAAACTGTTTTTT. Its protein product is CASYTTGREKLFF.

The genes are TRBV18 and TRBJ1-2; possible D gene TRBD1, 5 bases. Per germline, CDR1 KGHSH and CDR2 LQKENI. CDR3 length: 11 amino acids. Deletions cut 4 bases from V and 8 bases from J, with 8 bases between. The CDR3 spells CASSLGAGYTF. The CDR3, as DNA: TGTGCCAGCTCACTAGGGGCCGGCTACACCTTC.

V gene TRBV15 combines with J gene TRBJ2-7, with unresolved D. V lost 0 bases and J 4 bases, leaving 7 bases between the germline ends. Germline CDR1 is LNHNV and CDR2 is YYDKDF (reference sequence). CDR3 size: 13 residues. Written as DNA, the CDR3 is TGTGCCACCAGCAGAGATGTGGGTTACGAGCAGTACTTC. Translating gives CATSRDVGYEQYF.

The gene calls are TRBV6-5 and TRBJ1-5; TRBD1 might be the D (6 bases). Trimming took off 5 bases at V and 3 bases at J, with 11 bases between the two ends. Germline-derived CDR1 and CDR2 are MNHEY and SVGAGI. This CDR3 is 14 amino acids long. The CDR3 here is CASSTTGPNQPQHF. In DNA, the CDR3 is TGTGCCAGCAGTACCACAGGGCCCAATCAGCCCCAGCATTTT.

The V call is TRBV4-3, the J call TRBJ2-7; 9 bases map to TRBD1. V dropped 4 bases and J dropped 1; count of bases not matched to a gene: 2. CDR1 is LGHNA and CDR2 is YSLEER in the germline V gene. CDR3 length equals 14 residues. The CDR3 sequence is CASSPGQGSYEQYF. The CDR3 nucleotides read TGCGCCAGCAGCCCGGGACAGGGATCCTACGAGCAGTACTTC.

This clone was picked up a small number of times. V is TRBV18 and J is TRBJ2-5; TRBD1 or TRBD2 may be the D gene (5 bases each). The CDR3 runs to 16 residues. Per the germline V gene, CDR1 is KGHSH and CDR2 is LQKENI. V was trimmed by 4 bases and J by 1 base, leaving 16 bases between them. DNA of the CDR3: TGTGCCAGCTCACTCCCGGGGCCGTCCTTCCAAGAGACCCAGTACTTC. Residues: CASSLPGPSFQETQYF.

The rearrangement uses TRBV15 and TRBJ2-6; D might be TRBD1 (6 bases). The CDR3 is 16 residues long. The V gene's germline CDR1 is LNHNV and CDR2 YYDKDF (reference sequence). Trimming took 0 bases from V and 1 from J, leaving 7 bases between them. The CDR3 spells CATSRDRGSGANVLTF. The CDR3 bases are TGTGCCACCAGCAGAGACAGGGGATCTGGGGCCAACGTCCTGACTTTC.

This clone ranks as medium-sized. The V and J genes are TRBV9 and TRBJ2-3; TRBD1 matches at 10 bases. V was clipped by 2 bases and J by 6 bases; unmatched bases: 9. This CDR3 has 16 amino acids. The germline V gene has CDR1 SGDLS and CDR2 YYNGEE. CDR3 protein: CASSVGDRGGWDTQYF. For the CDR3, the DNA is TGTGCCAGCAGCGTTGGGGACAGGGGAGGTTGGGATACGCAGTATTTT.

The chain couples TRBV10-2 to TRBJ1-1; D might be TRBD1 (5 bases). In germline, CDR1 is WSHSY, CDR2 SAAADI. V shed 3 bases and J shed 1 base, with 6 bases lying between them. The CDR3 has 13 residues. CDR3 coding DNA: TGCGCCAGCAGTGACCAGGGGAACACTGAAGCTTTCTTT. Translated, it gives CASSDQGNTEAFF.

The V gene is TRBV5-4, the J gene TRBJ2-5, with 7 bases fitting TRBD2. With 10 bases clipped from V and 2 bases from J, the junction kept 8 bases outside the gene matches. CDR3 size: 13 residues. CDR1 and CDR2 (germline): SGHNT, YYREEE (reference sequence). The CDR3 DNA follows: TGTGCCTTCGGGGGGTGGATACAAGAGACCCAGTACTTC. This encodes CAFGGWIQETQYF.

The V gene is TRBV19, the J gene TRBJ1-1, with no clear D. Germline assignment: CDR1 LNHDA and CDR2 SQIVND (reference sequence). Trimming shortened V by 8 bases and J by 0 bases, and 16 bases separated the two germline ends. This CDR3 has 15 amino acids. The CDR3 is CASRPGLGMNTEAFF. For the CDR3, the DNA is TGTGCCAGTCGCCCTGGGTTGGGGATGAACACTGAAGCTTTCTTT.

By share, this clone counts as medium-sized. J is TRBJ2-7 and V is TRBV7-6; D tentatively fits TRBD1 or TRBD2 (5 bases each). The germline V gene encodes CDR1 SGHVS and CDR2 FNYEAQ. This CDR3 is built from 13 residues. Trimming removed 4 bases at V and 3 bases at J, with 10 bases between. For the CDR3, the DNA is TGTGCCAGCAGCTCGGGACGGATCTACGAGCAGTACTTC. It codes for CASSSGRIYEQYF.

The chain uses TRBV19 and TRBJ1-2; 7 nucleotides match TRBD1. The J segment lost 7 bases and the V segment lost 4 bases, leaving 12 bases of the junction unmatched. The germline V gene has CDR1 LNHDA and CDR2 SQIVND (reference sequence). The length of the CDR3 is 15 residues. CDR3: CASSTRTGNQGGYTF. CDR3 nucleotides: TGTGCCAGTAGTACCCGGACAGGCAACCAGGGTGGCTACACCTTC.

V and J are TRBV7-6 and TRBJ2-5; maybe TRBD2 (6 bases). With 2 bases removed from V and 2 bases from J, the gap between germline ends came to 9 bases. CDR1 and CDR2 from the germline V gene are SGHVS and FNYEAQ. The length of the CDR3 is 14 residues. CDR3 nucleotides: TGTGCCAGCAGCTTACTAGCGTTTCAAGAGACCCAGTACTTC. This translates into CASSLLAFQETQYF.

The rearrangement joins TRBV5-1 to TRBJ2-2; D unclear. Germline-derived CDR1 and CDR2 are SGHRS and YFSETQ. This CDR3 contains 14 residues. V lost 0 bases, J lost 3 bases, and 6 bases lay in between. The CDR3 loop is CASSLDGHTGELFF. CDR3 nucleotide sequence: TGCGCCAGCAGCTTGGATGGCCACACCGGGGAGCTGTTTTTT.

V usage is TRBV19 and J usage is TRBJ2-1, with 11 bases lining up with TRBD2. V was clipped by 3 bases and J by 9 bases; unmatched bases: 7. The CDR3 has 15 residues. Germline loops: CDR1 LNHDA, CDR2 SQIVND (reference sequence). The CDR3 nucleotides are TGTGCCAGTAGTATCCTTAGCGGGAGGGCGTTTGAGCAGTTCTTC. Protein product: CASSILSGRAFEQFF.

CDR3 amino acids: CASSFEGYFGQPQHF. Written as DNA, the CDR3 is TGTGCCAGCAGTTTCGAGGGCTACTTCGGTCAGCCCCAGCATTTT. J is TRBJ1-5 and V is TRBV28; no reliable D call. Germline V gene lookup returns CDR1 MDHEN and CDR2 SYDVKM. The CDR3 length is 15 residues. V dropped 3 bases and J dropped 6 bases, with 15 bases sitting between them. The full variable domain, completed using reference TRBV28 and TRBJ1-5, is DVKVTQSSRYLVKRTGEKVFLECVQDMDHENMFWYRQDPGLGLRLIYFSYDVKMKEKGDIPEGYSVSREKKERFSLILESASTNQTSMYLCASSFEGYFGQPQHFGDGTRLSIL.

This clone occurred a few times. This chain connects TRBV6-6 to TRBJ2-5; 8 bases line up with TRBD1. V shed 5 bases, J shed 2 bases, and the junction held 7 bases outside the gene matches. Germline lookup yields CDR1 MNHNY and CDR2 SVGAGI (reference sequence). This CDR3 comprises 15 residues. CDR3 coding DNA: TGTGCCAGCAGTACCTCCGACAGGGGACAAGAGACCCAGTACTTC. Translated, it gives CASSTSDRGQETQYF.

The chain's CDR3 is CASGLESITTEAFF. The CDR3 DNA follows: TGTGCTAGTGGTTTAGAGAGCATTACCACTGAAGCTTTCTTT. The chain carries TRBV12-5 and TRBJ1-1; D is unresolved. This CDR3 spans 14 amino acids. Trimming took off 3 bases at V and 4 bases at J, with 12 bases between the two ends. Germline-derived CDR1 and CDR2 are LGHNT and FRNRAP.

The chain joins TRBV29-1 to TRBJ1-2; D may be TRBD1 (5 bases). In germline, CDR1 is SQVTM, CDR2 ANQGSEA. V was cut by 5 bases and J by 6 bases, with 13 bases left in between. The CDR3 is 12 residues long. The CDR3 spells CSVTWGLNGYTF. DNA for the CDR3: TGCAGCGTTACGTGGGGCCTCAATGGCTACACCTTC.

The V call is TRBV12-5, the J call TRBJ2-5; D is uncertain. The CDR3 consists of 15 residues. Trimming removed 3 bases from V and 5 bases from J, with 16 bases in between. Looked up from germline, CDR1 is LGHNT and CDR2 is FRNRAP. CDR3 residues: CASGFPLQSGETQYF. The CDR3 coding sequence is TGTGCTAGTGGTTTTCCCCTTCAGTCCGGGGAGACCCAGTACTTC.

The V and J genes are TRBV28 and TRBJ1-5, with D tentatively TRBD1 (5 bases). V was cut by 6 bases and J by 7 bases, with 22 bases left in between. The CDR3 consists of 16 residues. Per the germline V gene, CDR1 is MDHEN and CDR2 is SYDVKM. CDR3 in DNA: TGTGCCAGCAGCGAACGAGCCTGGCGGGGCGGCCAGCCCCAGCATTTT. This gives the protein CASSERAWRGGQPQHF.